Shown below are 23 T cell receptor beta chains from a single sample sequenced in a study of blood T cell repertoires in COVID-19. Assay: immunoSEQ multiplex PCR; the TCRdb copy retains only in-frame clones and omits some. The sample consists of about 120,000 clones, around 85% of them appearing once. The sample comprised peripheral blood. The source of these receptors is an older woman with COVID-19, enrolled during active disease.

The V call is TRBV19, the J call TRBJ1-5; 7 nucleotides line up with TRBD1. J was trimmed by 0 bases and V by 7 bases; bases with no gene match: 9. The germline V gene encodes CDR1 LNHDA and CDR2 SQIVND (reference sequence). This CDR3 is 16 amino acids long. The CDR3 DNA reads as TGTGCCAGTAACCTCGGGACAGCAAATAGCAATCAGCCCCAGCATTTT. Protein: CASNLGTANSNQPQHF.

This rearrangement joins TRBV18 to TRBJ2-2; TRBD2 matches at 11 bases. Germline V CDR1 and CDR2: KGHSH, LQKENI. The V and J ends lost 0 bases and 5 bases, in that order; junction bases with no gene match: 8. The CDR3 covers 18 residues. The CDR3 DNA is TGTGCCAGCTCACCACCCTCTAGCGGGGGGCCTGGGACCGGGGAGCTGTTTTTT. This encodes CASSPPSSGGPGTGELFF.

This sequence joins TRBV19 and TRBJ1-1; no clear D. Trimming shortened V by 5 bases and J by 3 bases, and 10 bases separated the two germline ends. This CDR3 comprises 13 residues. In germline, CDR1 is LNHDA, CDR2 SQIVND (reference sequence). CDR3 amino acids: CASSLLLDTEAFF. The CDR3 DNA sequence: TGTGCCAGTAGTCTCCTACTTGACACTGAAGCTTTCTTT. The whole variable domain, remainder taken from reference TRBV19 and TRBJ1-1, is DGGITQSPKYLFRKEGQNVTLSCEQNLNHDAMYWYRQDPGQGLRLIYYSQIVNDFQKGDIAEGYSVSREKKESFPLTVTSAQKNPTAFYLCASSLLLDTEAFFGQGTRLTVV.

The chain is built from TRBV28 and TRBJ2-7; TRBD1 matches at 7 bases. This CDR3 region has 16 residues. Germline CDR1 reads MDHEN; CDR2 reads SYDVKM. Trimming removed 7 bases from V and 0 bases from J; junction bases left unmatched: 12. Here the CDR3 reads CASNPPPGQFSYEQYF. Written as DNA, the CDR3 is TGTGCCAGCAATCCCCCTCCGGGACAGTTCTCCTACGAGCAGTACTTC.

The chain carries TRBV27 and TRBJ1-5; 7 positions match TRBD1. With V trimmed by 6 bases and J by 2 bases, 7 bases remained unmatched. Germline-derived CDR1 and CDR2 are MNHEY and SMNVEV (reference sequence). This CDR3 has 15 amino acids. CDR3 DNA: TGTGCCAGCAGCTACACTGGACAGGGCAATCAGCCCCAGCATTTT. Translating gives CASSYTGQGNQPQHF.

The J gene is TRBJ2-5, the V gene TRBV29-1; 9 bases line up with TRBD2. This CDR3 has 14 amino acids. V shed 4 bases and J 2 bases; nucleotides not matched to a gene: 5. Germline values: CDR1 SQVTM, CDR2 ANQGSEA. In nucleotides, the CDR3 is TGCAGCGTTGGGACTAGCGCGGAGCAAGAGACCCAGTACTTC. It yields the protein CSVGTSAEQETQYF. The entire variable domain, with the rest obtained from reference TRBV29-1 and TRBJ2-5, is as follows: SAVISQKPSRDICQRGTSLTIQCQVDSQVTMMFWYRQQPGQSLTLIATANQGSEATYESGFVIDKFPISRPNLTFSTLTVSNMSPEDSSIYLCSVGTSAEQETQYFGPGTRLLVL.

The V call is TRBV19, the J call TRBJ2-2; 14 bases line up with TRBD2. Germline V gives CDR1 LNHDA, CDR2 SQIVND (reference sequence). V lost 5 bases to trimming and J lost 4 bases; unmatched junction nucleotides: 3. The CDR3 consists of 16 residues. In DNA, the CDR3 is TGTGCCAGTAGTTTGGGACTAGCGGGGGCCACCGGGGAGCTGTTTTTT. Translation gives CASSLGLAGATGELFF.

The chain recombines TRBV19 with TRBJ2-3, with D maybe TRBD1 (6 bases). V was clipped by 8 bases and J by 4 bases, with 25 bases between them. The CDR3 is 17 residues long. Germline V lookup: CDR1 LNHDA, CDR2 SQIVND (reference sequence). The CDR3 loop reads CASSRTVGGRAADTQYF. In DNA, the CDR3 is TGTGCCAGTTCCCGGACAGTTGGGGGACGCGCCGCAGATACGCAGTATTTT.

The V and J genes are TRBV2 and TRBJ1-6; 7 bases are a match to TRBD1. Germline CDR1 is SNHLY and CDR2 is FYNNEI. The CDR3 length is 15 residues. V dropped 6 bases and J dropped 1; count of bases not matched to a gene: 3. The DNA for the CDR3 is TGTGCCAGCAGGACAGGGAAATCCTATAATTCACCCCTCCACTTT. It specifies CASRTGKSYNSPLHF.

This rearrangement joins TRBV5-6 to TRBJ1-1, with D uncertain. The germline CDR1 and CDR2 sequences are SGHDT and YYEEEE. The CDR3 sequence is 13 residues long. The V end lost 4 bases, the J end lost 3 bases, and 10 bases lay between the germline ends. In DNA form, the CDR3 reads TGTGCCAGCAGCCTGGCCGGTGACACTGAAGCTTTCTTT. Its translation is CASSLAGDTEAFF.

The chain joins TRBV5-1 to TRBJ1-1, with D possibly being TRBD1 (6 bases). Trimming removed 3 bases from V and 4 bases from J, with 10 bases in between. From germline, CDR1 is SGHRS and CDR2 YFSETQ. The CDR3 covers 13 residues. The CDR3 spells CASSYRDTTEAFF. CDR3 coding DNA: TGCGCCAGCAGCTACCGGGACACCACTGAAGCTTTCTTT.

The CDR3 reads CASSYRLARAGELFF. The DNA of the CDR3 is TGTGCCAGCAGTTACCGTCTAGCTAGGGCCGGGGAGCTGTTTTTT. The chain is built from TRBV6-2 or TRBV6-3 and TRBJ2-2, with a possible D match to TRBD2 (5 bases). V lost 2 bases to trimming and J lost 6 bases, with 13 bases between them. Germline V gene sequence: CDR1 MNHEY, CDR2 SVGEGT. This CDR3 is 15 amino acids long.

The V and J genes are TRBV3-1 (or the pseudogene TRBV3-2) and TRBJ2-7, with 10 bases fitting TRBD1. The CDR3 sequence is 16 residues long. V lost 4 bases and J lost 0; bases outside the gene matches: 6. Germline lookup yields CDR1 LGHDT and CDR2 YNNKEL (reference sequence). Here the CDR3 reads CASSLKGTGVSYEQYF. The DNA of the CDR3 is TGTGCCAGCAGCCTCAAGGGGACAGGGGTCTCCTACGAGCAGTACTTC.

The chain carries TRBV11-3 and TRBJ1-1; 7 positions agree with TRBD1. The V gene end was trimmed by 5 bases and the J gene end by 0 bases; junction bases not matched to a gene: 3. Germline V gene lookup returns CDR1 SGHNT and CDR2 YENEEA. CDR3 size: 14 residues. CDR3 nucleotides: TGTGCCAGCAGCGAACAGGGGATGAACACTGAAGCTTTCTTT. As protein: CASSEQGMNTEAFF.

The V call is TRBV27, the J call TRBJ2-5; TRBD2 matches at 8 bases. The CDR3 extends over 13 amino acids. Germline CDR1 MNHEY, CDR2 SMNVEV (reference sequence). The J segment lost 7 bases and the V segment lost 5 bases, leaving 6 bases of the junction unmatched. The CDR3 DNA follows: TGTGCCAGCAGTCCGGGACTAGTGGTGACCCAGTACTTC. It yields the protein CASSPGLVVTQYF.

This clone came up once. V gene TRBV19 combines with J gene TRBJ1-1, with 10 positions matching TRBD1. There are 15 residues in the CDR3. The germline V gene encodes CDR1 LNHDA and CDR2 SQIVND (reference sequence). V lost 6 bases and J lost 3; bases outside the gene matches: 7. The CDR3 DNA sequence: TGTGCCAGTAGGAAGGGACAGGGGAGGGACACTGAAGCTTTCTTT. Translation: CASRKGQGRDTEAFF. The full variable domain, rest sourced from reference TRBV19 and TRBJ1-1, is DGGITQSPKYLFRKEGQNVTLSCEQNLNHDAMYWYRQDPGQGLRLIYYSQIVNDFQKGDIAEGYSVSREKKESFPLTVTSAQKNPTAFYLCASRKGQGRDTEAFFGQGTRLTVV.

V gene TRBV5-1 combines with J gene TRBJ2-5; 9 nucleotides align to TRBD1. The CDR3 length is 14 residues. Germline V gene lookup returns CDR1 SGHRS and CDR2 YFSETQ. J was trimmed by 5 bases and V by 3 bases; bases with no gene match: 5. The CDR3 bases are TGCGCCAGCAGCTGGACAGGGGTGGGGGAGACCCAGTACTTC. Its translation: CASSWTGVGETQYF.

This clone occurred a few times. The gene calls are TRBV7-9 and TRBJ1-2; TRBD1 agrees at 10 bases. J gave up 6 bases and V 0 bases, and 7 bases lay outside the gene matches. Germline assignment: CDR1 SEHNR and CDR2 FQNEAQ (reference sequence). CDR3 length: 16 amino acids. CDR3 in amino acids: CASSLARTGGKDGYTF. For the CDR3, the DNA is TGTGCCAGCAGCTTAGCTAGGACAGGGGGTAAGGATGGCTACACCTTC. Using reference TRBV7-9 and TRBJ1-2 for the parts outside the CDR3, the full variable domain is DTGVSQNPRHKITKRGQNVTFRCDPISEHNRLYWYRQTLGQGPEFLTYFQNEAQLEKSRLLSDRFSAERPKGSFSTLEIQRTEQGDSAMYLCASSLARTGGKDGYTFGSGTRLTVV.

The J gene is TRBJ2-7, the V gene TRBV7-6, with D tentatively TRBD1 (6 bases). The germline V gene has CDR1 SGHVS and CDR2 FNYEAQ. V gave up 3 bases and J gave up 0 bases, with 12 bases separating them. The CDR3 extends over 15 amino acids. DNA for the CDR3: TGTGCCAGCAGCTTGGATGACAGGAGCTCCTACGAGCAGTACTTC. This gives the protein CASSLDDRSSYEQYF.

J is TRBJ1-1 and V is TRBV10-3, with 9 bases identical to TRBD1. From germline, CDR1 is ENHRY and CDR2 SYGVKD. CDR3 length equals 13 residues. Trimming cost V 3 bases and J 8 bases; bases outside gene matches: 4. The CDR3 DNA reads TGTGCCATCAGTGACCTCGGACAGGGGGAAGCTTTCTTT. Encoded protein: CAISDLGQGEAFF.

The chain is built from TRBV20-1 and TRBJ2-5; 7 bases align to TRBD2. CDR1 DFQATT and CDR2 SNEGSKA come from the germline V gene (reference sequence). The junction had 3 bases not matched to a gene; V was cut back by 5 bases and J by 6 bases. The CDR3 is 11 amino acids. CDR3 DNA sequence: TGCAGTGCTCGGGGAGGGCAGACCCAGTACTTC. It is translated as CSARGGQTQYF.

The chain employs TRBV10-1 and TRBJ2-1; 9 bases map to TRBD2. Per the germline V gene, CDR1 is WNHNN and CDR2 is SYGVQD (reference sequence). V trimming: 8 bases; J trimming: 10 bases; junction bases outside the gene matches: 12. The CDR3 totals 14 residues. Here the CDR3 DNA reads TGCGCCAGCCAATCTAGCGGGGTGGGCCAGGAGCAGTTCTTC. Amino acid sequence: CASQSSGVGQEQFF.

The V and J genes are TRBV19 and TRBJ1-1; D not certain. The CDR3 runs 11 residues. Germline V gene data show CDR1 as LNHDA and CDR2 as SQIVND (reference sequence). Trimming took off 5 bases at V and 10 bases at J, with 11 bases between the two ends. CDR3 coding DNA: TGTGCCAGTAGTTCGTCGGTCCGAGCTTTCTTT. Translation: CASSSSVRAFF.